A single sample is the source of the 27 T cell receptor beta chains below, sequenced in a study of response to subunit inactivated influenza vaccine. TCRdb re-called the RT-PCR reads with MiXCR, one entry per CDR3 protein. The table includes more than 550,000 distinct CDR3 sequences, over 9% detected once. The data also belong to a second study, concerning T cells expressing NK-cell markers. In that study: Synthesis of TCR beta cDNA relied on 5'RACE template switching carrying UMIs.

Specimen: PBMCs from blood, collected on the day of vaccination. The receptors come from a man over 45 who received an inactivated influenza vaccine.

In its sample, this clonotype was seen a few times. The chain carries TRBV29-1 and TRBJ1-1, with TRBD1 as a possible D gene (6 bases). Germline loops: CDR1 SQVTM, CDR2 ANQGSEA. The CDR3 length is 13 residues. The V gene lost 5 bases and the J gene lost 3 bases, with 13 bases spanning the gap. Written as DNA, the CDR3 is TGCAGCGTTCGCTCCGACAGGCACACTGAAGCTTTCTTT. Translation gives CSVRSDRHTEAFF.

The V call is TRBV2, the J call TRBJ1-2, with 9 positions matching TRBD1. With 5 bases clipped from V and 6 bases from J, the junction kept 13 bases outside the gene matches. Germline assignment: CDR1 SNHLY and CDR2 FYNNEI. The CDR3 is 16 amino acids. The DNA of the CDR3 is TGTGCCAGCAGTTACCGATCCCCCGGGACAGGGAATGGCTACACCTTC. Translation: CASSYRSPGTGNGYTF. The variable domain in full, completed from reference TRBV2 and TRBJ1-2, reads EPEVTQTPSHQVTQMGQEVILRCVPISNHLYFYWYRQILGQKVEFLVSFYNNEISEKSEIFDDQFSVERPDGSNFTLKIRSTKLEDSAMYFCASSYRSPGTGNGYTFGSGTRLTVV.

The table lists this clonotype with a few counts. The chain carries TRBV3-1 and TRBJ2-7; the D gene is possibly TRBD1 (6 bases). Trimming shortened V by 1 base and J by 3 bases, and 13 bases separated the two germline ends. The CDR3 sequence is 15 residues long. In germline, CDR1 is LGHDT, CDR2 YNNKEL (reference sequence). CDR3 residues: CASSQGSTGHYEQYF. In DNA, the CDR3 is TGTGCCAGCAGCCAAGGTTCTACAGGGCACTACGAGCAGTACTTC.

The CDR3 protein is CATSRVAGLAGAAYNEQFF. CDR3 DNA: TGTGCCACCAGCAGAGTTGCGGGACTAGCGGGAGCGGCCTACAATGAGCAGTTCTTC. This chain connects TRBV15 to TRBJ2-1; the match to TRBD2 covers 14 bases. With 1 base clipped from V and 2 bases from J, the junction kept 7 bases outside the gene matches. The germline V gene encodes CDR1 LNHNV and CDR2 YYDKDF (reference sequence). This CDR3 spans 19 amino acids.

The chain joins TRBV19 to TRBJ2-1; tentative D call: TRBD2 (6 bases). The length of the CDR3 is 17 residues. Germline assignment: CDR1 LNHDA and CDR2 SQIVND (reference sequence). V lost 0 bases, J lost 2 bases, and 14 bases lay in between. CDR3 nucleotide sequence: TGTGCCAGTAGTATAGATAGGCTAGCGCAAGCCTACAATGAGCAGTTCTTC. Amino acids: CASSIDRLAQAYNEQFF.

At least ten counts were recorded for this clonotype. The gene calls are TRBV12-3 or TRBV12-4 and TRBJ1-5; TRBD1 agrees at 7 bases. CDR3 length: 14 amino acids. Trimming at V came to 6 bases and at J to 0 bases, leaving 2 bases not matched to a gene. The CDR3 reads CASSRGNSNQPQHF. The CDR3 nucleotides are TGTGCCAGCAGCAGGGGGAATAGCAATCAGCCCCAGCATTTT.

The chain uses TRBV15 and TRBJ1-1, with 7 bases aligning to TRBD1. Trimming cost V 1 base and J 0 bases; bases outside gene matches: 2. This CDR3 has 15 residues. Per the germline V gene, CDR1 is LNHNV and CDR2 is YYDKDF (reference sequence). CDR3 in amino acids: CATSRGTGMNTEAFF. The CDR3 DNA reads TGTGCCACCAGCAGAGGGACAGGTATGAACACTGAAGCTTTCTTT.

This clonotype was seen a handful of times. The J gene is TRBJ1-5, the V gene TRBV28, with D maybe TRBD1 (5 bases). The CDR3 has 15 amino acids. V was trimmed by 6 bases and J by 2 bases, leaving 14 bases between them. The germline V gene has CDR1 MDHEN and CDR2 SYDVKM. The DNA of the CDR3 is TGTGCCAGCAGCCGCGGTAGGGGTGGCAATCAGCCCCAGCATTTT. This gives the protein CASSRGRGGNQPQHF.

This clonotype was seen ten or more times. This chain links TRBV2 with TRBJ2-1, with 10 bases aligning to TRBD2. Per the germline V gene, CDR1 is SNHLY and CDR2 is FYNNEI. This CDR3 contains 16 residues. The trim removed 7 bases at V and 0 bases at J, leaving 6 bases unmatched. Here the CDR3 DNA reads TGTGCCAGCACCGGACTAGCGGTAACCTCCTACAATGAGCAGTTCTTC. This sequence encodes CASTGLAVTSYNEQFF. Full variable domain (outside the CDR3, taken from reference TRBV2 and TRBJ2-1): EPEVTQTPSHQVTQMGQEVILRCVPISNHLYFYWYRQILGQKVEFLVSFYNNEISEKSEIFDDQFSVERPDGSNFTLKIRSTKLEDSAMYFCASTGLAVTSYNEQFFGPGTRLTVL.

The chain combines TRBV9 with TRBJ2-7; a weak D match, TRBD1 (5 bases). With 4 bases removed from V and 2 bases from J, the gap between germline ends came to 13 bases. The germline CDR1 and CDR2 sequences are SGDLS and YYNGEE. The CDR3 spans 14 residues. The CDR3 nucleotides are TGTGCCAGCAGCTCCACAGGCGATACCTACGAGCAGTACTTC. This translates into CASSSTGDTYEQYF.

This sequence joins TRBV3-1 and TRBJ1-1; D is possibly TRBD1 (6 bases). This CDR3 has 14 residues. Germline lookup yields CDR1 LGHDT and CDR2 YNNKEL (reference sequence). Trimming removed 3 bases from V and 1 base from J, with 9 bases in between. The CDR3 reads CASSHPQGNTEAFF. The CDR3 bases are TGTGCCAGCAGCCATCCACAGGGGAACACTGAAGCTTTCTTT. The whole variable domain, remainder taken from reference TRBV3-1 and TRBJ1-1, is DTAVSQTPKYLVTQMGNDKSIKCEQNLGHDTMYWYKQDSKKFLKIMFSYNNKELIINETVPNRFSPKSPDKAHLNLHINSLELGDSAVYFCASSHPQGNTEAFFGQGTRLTVV.

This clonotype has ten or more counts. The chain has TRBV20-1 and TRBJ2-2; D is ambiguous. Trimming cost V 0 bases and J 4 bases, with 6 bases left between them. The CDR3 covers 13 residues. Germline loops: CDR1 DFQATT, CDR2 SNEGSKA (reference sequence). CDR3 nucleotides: TGCAGTGCTAGAGACGTCCGCACCGGGGAGCTGTTTTTT. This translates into CSARDVRTGELFF.

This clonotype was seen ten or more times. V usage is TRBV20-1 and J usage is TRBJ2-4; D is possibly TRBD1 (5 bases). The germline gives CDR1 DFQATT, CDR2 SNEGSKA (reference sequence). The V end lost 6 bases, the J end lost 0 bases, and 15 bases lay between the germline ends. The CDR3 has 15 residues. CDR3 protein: CSAASVGVAKNIQYF. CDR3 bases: TGCAGTGCGGCCAGTGTAGGGGTAGCCAAAAACATTCAGTACTTC.

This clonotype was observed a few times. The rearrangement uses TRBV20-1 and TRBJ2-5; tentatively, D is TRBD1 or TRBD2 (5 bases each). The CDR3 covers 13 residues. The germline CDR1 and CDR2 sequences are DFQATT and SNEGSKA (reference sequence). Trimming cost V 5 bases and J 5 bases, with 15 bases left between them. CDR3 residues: CSAPVPGAETQYF. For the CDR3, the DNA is TGCAGTGCTCCCGTCCCCGGGGCGGAGACCCAGTACTTC.

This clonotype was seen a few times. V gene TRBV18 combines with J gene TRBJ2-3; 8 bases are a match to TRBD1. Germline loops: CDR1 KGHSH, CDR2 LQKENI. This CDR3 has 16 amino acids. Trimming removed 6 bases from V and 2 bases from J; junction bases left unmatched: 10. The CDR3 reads CASSLLDRDFTDTQYF. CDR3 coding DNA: TGTGCCAGCTCCCTATTGGACAGGGATTTCACAGATACGCAGTATTTT.

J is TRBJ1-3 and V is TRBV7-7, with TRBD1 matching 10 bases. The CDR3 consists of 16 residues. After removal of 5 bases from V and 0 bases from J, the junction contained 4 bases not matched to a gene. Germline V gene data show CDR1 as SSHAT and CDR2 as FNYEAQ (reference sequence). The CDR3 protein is CASSRGQGISGNTIYF. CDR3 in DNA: TGTGCCAGCAGCCGGGGACAGGGGATCTCTGGAAACACCATATATTTT.

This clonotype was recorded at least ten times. For the CDR3, the DNA is TGTGCCAGCAGCCAAGCCACAGGGGGAGGGGGTTATGAGCAGTTCTTC. It translates to CASSQATGGGGYEQFF. The rearrangement links TRBV2 to TRBJ2-1; tentative D call: TRBD1 (8 bases). Germline V gene lookup returns CDR1 SNHLY and CDR2 FYNNEI. The CDR3 spans 16 residues. Trimming removed 6 bases from V and 8 bases from J, with 23 bases in between.

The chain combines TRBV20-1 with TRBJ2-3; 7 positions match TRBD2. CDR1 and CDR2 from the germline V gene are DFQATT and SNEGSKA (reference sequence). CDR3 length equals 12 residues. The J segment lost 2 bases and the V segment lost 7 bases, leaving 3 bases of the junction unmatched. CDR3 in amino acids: CSGEGITDTQYF. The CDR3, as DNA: TGCAGTGGGGAGGGGATCACAGATACGCAGTATTTT.

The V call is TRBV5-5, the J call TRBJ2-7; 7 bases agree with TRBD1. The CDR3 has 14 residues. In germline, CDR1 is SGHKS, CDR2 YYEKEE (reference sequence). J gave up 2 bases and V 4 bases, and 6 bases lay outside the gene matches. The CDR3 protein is CASSPYGTAYEQYF. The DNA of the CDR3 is TGTGCCAGCAGCCCTTACGGGACAGCCTACGAGCAGTACTTC.

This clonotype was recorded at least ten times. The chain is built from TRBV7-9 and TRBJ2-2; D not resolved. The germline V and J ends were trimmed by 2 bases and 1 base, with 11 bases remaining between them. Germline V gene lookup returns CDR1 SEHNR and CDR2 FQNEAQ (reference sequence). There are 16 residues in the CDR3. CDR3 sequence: CASSLRQALNTGELFF. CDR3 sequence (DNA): TGTGCCAGCAGCTTACGGCAGGCCCTGAACACCGGGGAGCTGTTTTTT.

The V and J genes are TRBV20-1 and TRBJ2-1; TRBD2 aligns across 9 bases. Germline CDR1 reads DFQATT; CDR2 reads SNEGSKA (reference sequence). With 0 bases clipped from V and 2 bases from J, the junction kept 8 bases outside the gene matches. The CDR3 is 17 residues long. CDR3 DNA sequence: TGCAGTGCTAGAGATCATTATGGGACTAGCCCCTACAATGAGCAGTTCTTC. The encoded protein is CSARDHYGTSPYNEQFF.

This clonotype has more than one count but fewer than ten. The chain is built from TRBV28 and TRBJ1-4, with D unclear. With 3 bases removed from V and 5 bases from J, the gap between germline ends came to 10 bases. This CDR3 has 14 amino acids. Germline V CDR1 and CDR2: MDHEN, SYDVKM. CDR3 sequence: CASSFLGGNEKLFF. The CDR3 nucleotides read TGTGCCAGCAGTTTCTTGGGCGGGAATGAAAAACTGTTTTTT.

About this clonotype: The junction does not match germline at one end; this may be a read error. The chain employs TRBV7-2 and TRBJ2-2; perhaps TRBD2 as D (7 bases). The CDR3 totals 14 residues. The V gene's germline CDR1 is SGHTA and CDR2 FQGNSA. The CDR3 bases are TGTGCCAGCACCTTACGGGGGGCTGGCGGGGAGCTGTTTTTT. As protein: CASTLRGAGGELFF.

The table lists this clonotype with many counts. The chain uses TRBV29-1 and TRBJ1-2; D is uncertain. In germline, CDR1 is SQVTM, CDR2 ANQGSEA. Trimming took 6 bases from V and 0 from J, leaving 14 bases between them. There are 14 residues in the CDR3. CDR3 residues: CSVVHPAANYGYTF. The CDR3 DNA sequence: TGCAGCGTGGTACATCCGGCCGCTAACTATGGCTACACCTTC.

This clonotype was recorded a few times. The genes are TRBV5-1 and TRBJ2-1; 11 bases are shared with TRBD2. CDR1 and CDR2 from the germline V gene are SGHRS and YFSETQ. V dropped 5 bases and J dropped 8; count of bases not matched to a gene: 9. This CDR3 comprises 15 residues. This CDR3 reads CASSSGTSGVHEQFF. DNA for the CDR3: TGCGCCAGCAGTTCCGGGACTAGCGGCGTCCATGAGCAGTTCTTC.

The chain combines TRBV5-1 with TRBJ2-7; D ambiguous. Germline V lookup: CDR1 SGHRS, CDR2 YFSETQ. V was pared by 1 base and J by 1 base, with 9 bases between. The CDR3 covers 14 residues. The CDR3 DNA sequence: TGCGCCAGCAGCTTGACGATAGCTTCCTACGAGCAGTACTTC. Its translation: CASSLTIASYEQYF.

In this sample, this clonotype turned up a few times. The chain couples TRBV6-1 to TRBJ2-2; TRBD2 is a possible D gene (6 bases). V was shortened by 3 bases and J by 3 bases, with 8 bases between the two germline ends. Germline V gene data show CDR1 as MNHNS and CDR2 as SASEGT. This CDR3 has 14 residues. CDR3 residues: CASSERLDTGELFF. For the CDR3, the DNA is TGTGCCAGCAGTGAGAGACTAGACACCGGGGAGCTGTTTTTT.